This TCR beta chain was found in a study of cytomegalovirus exposure and HLA in healthy donors. Study-level results: Investigators reported about 160 TCR beta chains as tied to cytomegalovirus. An analysis was carried out at a later point. It showed that HLA-associated TCR beta chains were more clonally expanded than equally common non-associated chains.

The PCR was carried out with 60 Vbeta primers and 13 Jbeta primers. TCRdb's table, derived via immunoSEQ multiplex PCR, lists solely in-frame clones and lacks some. The table shows 130,000 or so clones, with more than 55% occurring only once. In regard to this clone: Its specificity is not known.

CDR3 length equals 16 residues. Germline loops: CDR1 SGHRS, CDR2 YFSETQ. The junction had 9 bases not matched to a gene; V was cut back by 5 bases and J by 2 bases. The TCR was taken from a young man in good health and CMV-seronegative. V usage is TRBV5-1 and J usage is TRBJ2-1, with TRBD2 identical over 8 bases. The sample was PBMCs. The DNA for the CDR3 is TGCGCCAGCAGTAGTACTAGCGGTTGGGCCTACAATGAGCAGTTCTTC. Translating it yields CASSSTSGWAYNEQFF.